These 27 T cell receptor beta chains came from one sample sequenced in a study of T cell repertoires in cytomegalovirus infection. TCRdb called the reads again in MiXCR, with one record for every CDR3 protein. The table shows more than 150,000 distinct CDR3 sequences, with around 20% occurring only once. Sequencing was done on a sample of PBMCs. The receptors stem from a human donor in good health (CMV status not recorded). Some clones in this sample may be carry-over from other donors' samples.

The V gene is TRBV4-1, the J gene TRBJ2-7; D tentatively reads TRBD1 or TRBD2 (5 bases each). Germline CDR1 and CDR2: MGHRA and YSYEKL. Trimming took 1 base from V and 3 from J, leaving 10 bases between them. The CDR3 runs 14 residues. In DNA, the CDR3 is TGCGCCAGCAGCCAAGTGGGGGACGGCTACGAGCAGTACTTC. It encodes CASSQVGDGYEQYF.

This sequence joins TRBV6-1 and TRBJ1-1; D perhaps matches TRBD1 (5 bases). Germline CDR1 is MNHNS and CDR2 is SASEGT. The V end was cut by 0 bases, the J end by 1 base, with 9 bases between. The CDR3 extends over 15 amino acids. The CDR3 protein is CASSEAWGGNTEAFF. CDR3 DNA: TGTGCCAGCAGTGAAGCGTGGGGGGGGAACACTGAAGCTTTCTTT.

The chain couples TRBV7-3 to TRBJ1-2; perhaps TRBD1 as D (5 bases). V lost 8 bases, J lost 6 bases, and 19 bases lay in between. This CDR3 is 14 amino acids long. CDR1 is SGHTA, CDR2 FQGTGA, per germline. CDR3 loop: CASLPPGVLDGYTF. The DNA of the CDR3 is TGTGCCAGCTTACCCCCGGGGGTATTGGATGGCTACACCTTC.

This clonotype appeared a few times. This chain uses TRBV25-1 with TRBJ2-2, with a possible D match to TRBD1 (5 bases). There are 22 residues in the CDR3. V lost 2 bases to trimming and J lost 0 bases, with 28 bases between them. Germline V CDR1 and CDR2: MGHDK, SYGVNS. The DNA for the CDR3 is TGTGCCAGCAGTGAAATTGTCGATATCGAAGGGGTAAACCGTGCGAACACCGGGGAGCTGTTTTTT. Amino acid sequence: CASSEIVDIEGVNRANTGELFF.

In the case of this clonotype: An end of the junction differs from the germline gene, which may be a read error. The chain carries TRBV27 and TRBJ2-1, with 8 bases that match TRBD1. CDR3 length equals 14 residues. The germline V gene has CDR1 MNHEY and CDR2 SMNVEV (reference sequence). The chain's CDR3 is CTSSLQGEDNEQFF. The CDR3 region has the DNA TGTACCAGCAGTTTACAGGGGGAAGACAATGAGCAGTTCTTC.

This clonotype has ten or more counts. This chain connects TRBV7-2 to TRBJ2-1; no firm D call. V was pared by 5 bases and J by 8 bases, with 16 bases between. Germline V CDR1 and CDR2: SGHTA, FQGNSA. The CDR3 spans 14 residues. CDR3: CASSPTLYGDEQFF. The CDR3 DNA is TGTGCCAGCAGCCCTACTCTCTATGGTGATGAGCAGTTCTTC.

The chain joins TRBV6-6 to TRBJ2-3; 7 bases align to TRBD2. J was trimmed by 6 bases and V by 7 bases; bases with no gene match: 16. The CDR3 spans 16 residues. Per the germline V gene, CDR1 is MNHNY and CDR2 is SVGAGI (reference sequence). Here the CDR3 reads CASTGDTRTRIDTQYF. The CDR3 DNA reads TGTGCCAGCACGGGAGACACGAGGACTAGGATCGATACGCAGTATTTT.

A few counts support this clonotype. The chain links TRBV23-1 to TRBJ2-1, with D hard to call. TRBV23-1 is labeled an ORF, and its function is uncertain. With 2 bases removed from V and 1 base from J, the gap between germline ends came to 15 bases. CDR3 length: 17 amino acids. CDR3 region: CASSQPHHGLSYNEQFF. The CDR3 DNA reads as TGCGCCAGCAGTCAACCACACCACGGGCTTTCCTACAATGAGCAGTTCTTC.

There are a few counts of this clonotype. The rearrangement uses TRBV6-2 or TRBV6-3 and TRBJ2-2; D is uncertain. Deletions cut 7 bases from V and 3 bases from J, with 9 bases between. Germline assignment: CDR1 MNHEY and CDR2 SVGEGT. CDR3 length: 13 residues. The CDR3 loop reads CASTIRDTGELFF. The DNA for the CDR3 is TGTGCCAGCACCATAAGGGACACCGGGGAGCTGTTTTTT.

In regard to this clonotype: This may be a read error: a much more frequent sequence differs by one nucleotide. This sequence joins TRBV7-9 and TRBJ2-2; D is undetermined. The V gene's germline CDR1 is SEHNR and CDR2 FQNEAQ (reference sequence). The CDR3 totals 13 residues. The CDR3 loop is CANSVDPPGELFF. CDR3 coding DNA: TGTGCCAACAGCGTGGACCCCCCCGGGGAGCTGTTTTTT.

The chain is built from TRBV15 and TRBJ2-7, with D possibly being TRBD2 (6 bases). This CDR3 spans 12 amino acids. Germline V CDR1 and CDR2: LNHNV, YYDKDF (reference sequence). Between the trimmed V and J ends, which lost 7 bases and 5 bases, there was a span of 12 bases. The CDR3 spells CATKQGGDEQYF. The CDR3 nucleotides are TGTGCCACCAAGCAGGGAGGCGACGAGCAGTACTTC.

This clonotype was found a few times. The genes are TRBV4-1 and TRBJ1-4, with TRBD1 identical over 8 bases. Germline loops: CDR1 MGHRA, CDR2 YSYEKL. V shed 2 bases and J 7 bases; nucleotides not matched to a gene: 6. The CDR3 runs 15 residues. CDR3 in amino acids: CASSQNRGWSEKLFF. The CDR3 DNA is TGCGCCAGCAGCCAAAACAGGGGGTGGAGTGAAAAACTGTTTTTT.

Concerning this clonotype: This may be a read error, as it is one base from a much larger clone. The rearrangement links TRBV7-4 to TRBJ1-1; 7 bases line up with TRBD1. There are 17 residues in the CDR3. The junction had 17 bases not matched to a gene; V was cut back by 0 bases and J by 10 bases. CDR1 SGHVT and CDR2 SQSDAQ come from the germline V gene. CDR3: CASSLARGQKDLSRAFF. CDR3 bases: TGTGCCAGCAGCTTAGCCCGGGGACAGAAAGATCTTTCGCGAGCTTTCTTT. Drawing the rest from reference TRBV7-4 and TRBJ1-1, the complete variable domain is GAGVSQSPRYKVAKRGRDVALRCDSISGHVTLYWYRQTLGQGSEVLTYSQSDAQRDKSGRPSGRFSAERPERSVSTLKIQRTEQGDSAVYLCASSLARGQKDLSRAFFGQGTRLTVV.

This clonotype showed up just a few times. The J gene is TRBJ2-3, the V gene TRBV15; 14 nucleotides agree with TRBD2. V was pared by 5 bases and J by 5 bases, with 9 bases of the junction left unmatched. CDR3 length: 17 residues. Germline V gives CDR1 LNHNV, CDR2 YYDKDF (reference sequence). DNA for the CDR3: TGTGCCACCAGCGCCTCTGGACTAGCGGGGGGTCTAGATACGCAGTATTTT. Translating gives CATSASGLAGGLDTQYF. Based on the CDR3 plus reference TRBV15 and TRBJ2-3, the full variable domain is DAMVIQNPRYQVTQFGKPVTLSCSQTLNHNVMYWYQQKSSQAPKLLFHYYDKDFNNEADTPDNFQSRRPNTSFCFLDIRSPGLGDTAMYLCATSASGLAGGLDTQYFGPGTRLTVL.

This clonotype came up a few times. The chain recombines TRBV28 with TRBJ2-1, with TRBD1 identical over 7 bases. J gave up 0 bases and V 7 bases, and 6 bases lay outside the gene matches. The CDR3 has 15 residues. Germline CDR1 and CDR2: MDHEN and SYDVKM. The CDR3 loop reads CASTQDRSSYNEQFF. The CDR3, as DNA: TGTGCCAGCACTCAGGACAGGAGCTCCTACAATGAGCAGTTCTTC.

This clonotype appeared a few times. V gene TRBV6-5 combines with J gene TRBJ1-2; 7 bases align to TRBD1. The CDR3 length is 16 residues. V trimming: 2 bases; J trimming: 4 bases; junction bases outside the gene matches: 10. Per germline, CDR1 MNHEY and CDR2 SVGAGI. The DNA of the CDR3 is TGTGCCAGCAGTTACCTATCGACAGGGAGCGGCTATGGCTACACCTTC. Amino acid sequence: CASSYLSTGSGYGYTF.

This rearrangement joins TRBV12-3 or TRBV12-4 to TRBJ1-5; D uncertain. V was cut by 1 base and J by 3 bases, with 10 bases left in between. The CDR3 totals 15 residues. CDR3 nucleotides: TGTGCCAGCAGTTTAGGGCGGGCTATCAATCAGCCCCAGCATTTT. Its translation is CASSLGRAINQPQHF.

There are many counts of this clonotype. This chain joins TRBV7-2 and TRBJ1-1; D is perhaps TRBD1 (6 bases). V lost 1 base, J lost 1 base, and 19 bases lay in between. The CDR3 runs to 18 residues. CDR1 is SGHTA, CDR2 FQGNSA, per germline. The CDR3 protein is CASSLVGQPFMTNTEAFF. The CDR3 DNA reads TGTGCCAGCAGCTTAGTTGGACAGCCATTTATGACGAACACTGAAGCTTTCTTT. The entire variable domain, with the rest obtained from reference TRBV7-2 and TRBJ1-1, is as follows: GAGVSQSPSNKVTEKGKDVELRCDPISGHTALYWYRQSLGQGLEFLIYFQGNSAPDKSGLPSDRFSAERTGGSVSTLTIQRTQQEDSAVYLCASSLVGQPFMTNTEAFFGQGTRLTVV.

In its sample, this clonotype was seen many times. The chain is built from TRBV7-2 and TRBJ1-2; 8 nucleotides match TRBD1. Germline loops: CDR1 SGHTA, CDR2 FQGNSA. This CDR3 is 14 amino acids long. Trimming cost V 4 bases and J 7 bases; bases outside gene matches: 8. The CDR3: CASSSDRGGGGYTF. The CDR3 DNA follows: TGTGCCAGCAGCTCTGACAGGGGCGGAGGTGGCTACACCTTC.

This clonotype was observed many times. The chain employs TRBV7-2 and TRBJ2-3; unclear D gene. Trimming took off 1 base at V and 0 bases at J, with 11 bases between the two ends. The germline V gene has CDR1 SGHTA and CDR2 FQGNSA. The CDR3 is 16 residues long. The CDR3 DNA is TGTGCCAGCAGCTTAGGGGTCAGATCTAGCACAGATACGCAGTATTTT. Its translation: CASSLGVRSSTDTQYF.

The sample holds a few counts of this clonotype. The rearrangement links TRBV20-1 to TRBJ1-5; 7 nucleotides match TRBD1. The J segment lost 7 bases and the V segment lost 5 bases, leaving 5 bases of the junction unmatched. The CDR3 extends over 12 amino acids. Germline loops: CDR1 DFQATT, CDR2 SNEGSKA (reference sequence). As DNA, the CDR3 is TGCAGTGCTCGGGACAGTTCCCAGCCCCAGCATTTT. Translation: CSARDSSQPQHF.

This chain uses TRBV12-3 or TRBV12-4 with TRBJ2-1; 8 bases align to TRBD2. The V gene end was trimmed by 6 bases and the J gene end by 9 bases; junction bases not matched to a gene: 16. This CDR3 has 16 amino acids. The CDR3 sequence is CASSTTLAGQPSEQFF. The CDR3 DNA follows: TGTGCCAGCAGCACAACCCTAGCGGGTCAACCTAGTGAGCAGTTCTTC.

This clonotype was seen a handful of times. The chain combines TRBV2 with TRBJ2-5; tentative D call: TRBD2 (5 bases). The CDR3 consists of 12 residues. V was cut by 7 bases and J by 2 bases, with 8 bases left in between. Germline CDR1 is SNHLY and CDR2 is FYNNEI. The CDR3 is CASKGLQETQYF. CDR3 sequence (DNA): TGTGCCAGCAAAGGACTTCAAGAGACCCAGTACTTC. Full variable domain (remainder filled in from reference TRBV2 and TRBJ2-5): EPEVTQTPSHQVTQMGQEVILRCVPISNHLYFYWYRQILGQKVEFLVSFYNNEISEKSEIFDDQFSVERPDGSNFTLKIRSTKLEDSAMYFCASKGLQETQYFGPGTRLLVL.

This clonotype has ten or more counts. The V gene is TRBV2, the J gene TRBJ2-6; TRBD1 matches 10 bases. V shed 5 bases, J shed 19 bases, and the junction held 11 bases outside the gene matches. This CDR3 is 13 amino acids long. Looked up from germline, CDR1 is SNHLY and CDR2 is FYNNEI. CDR3 in amino acids: CASSPGTGAVQTF. Written as DNA, the CDR3 is TGTGCCAGCAGTCCCGGGACAGGGGCGGTTCAAACTTTC.

This clonotype came up many times. The gene calls are TRBV7-8 and TRBJ2-7; no reliable D call. Trimming pared 2 bases from V and 1 base from J, leaving 9 bases between. Germline CDR1 is SGHVS and CDR2 is FQNEAQ. This CDR3 spans 14 amino acids. The DNA for the CDR3 is TGTGCCAGCAGCTTACTCGGCGCTTCCTACGAGCAGTACTTC. Its translation: CASSLLGASYEQYF.

This chain connects TRBV19 to TRBJ1-3; D remains ambiguous. Trimming shortened V by 6 bases and J by 0 bases, and 15 bases separated the two germline ends. Germline CDR1 LNHDA, CDR2 SQIVND (reference sequence). There are 16 residues in the CDR3. CDR3 sequence reads: CASSVGLLLSGNTIYF. CDR3 nucleotide sequence: TGTGCCAGTAGCGTGGGCCTACTCCTCTCTGGAAACACCATATATTTT.

This clonotype was detected only a few times. This chain links TRBV7-2 with TRBJ1-6; TRBD1 matches 7 bases. Germline assignment: CDR1 SGHTA and CDR2 FQGNSA. V trimming: 3 bases; J trimming: 10 bases; junction bases outside the gene matches: 12. The CDR3 sequence is 16 residues long. CDR3 in amino acids: CASSLEGQIMGSPLHF. CDR3 coding DNA: TGTGCCAGCAGCTTGGAGGGACAGATTATGGGGTCACCCCTCCACTTT.